One and the same sample provided the 10 T cell receptor beta chains below, sequenced in a study of Ad26.COV2.S vaccination and SARS-CoV-2 variants. Some clones are missing from TCRdb's copy, which holds only in-frame ones; the method was immunoSEQ multiplex PCR. The sample shows about 280,000 clones, 87% of them seen only once. Treatment in this sample: roughly 20 received Ad26.COV2.S at low or high dose, single or two shots; roughly five received placebo; per-sample allocation not given. Sampling was performed 63 days after the first vaccine or placebo injection. The sample here was peripheral blood, taken in a trial of Ad26.COV2.S vaccine versus placebo. These receptors all stem from a person aged 18 to 59 who received the Ad26.COV2.S COVID-19 vaccine or a placebo.

V and J are TRBV12-3 or TRBV12-4 and TRBJ2-5; 8 bases match TRBD1. J was trimmed by 7 bases and V by 6 bases; bases with no gene match: 1. The CDR3 is 11 amino acids. The CDR3 DNA reads as TGTGCCAGCAGGACAGGGGCGACCCAGTACTTC. Translated: CASRTGATQYF.

The rearrangement links TRBV3-1 (or the pseudogene TRBV3-2) to TRBJ2-4, with D unresolved. Trimming left V 5 bases short and J 9 bases short, with 17 bases between. The CDR3 loop spans 14 amino acids. The germline gives CDR1 LGHDT, CDR2 YNNKEL (reference sequence). CDR3 loop: CASSFRAVNGIQYF. The DNA of the CDR3 is TGTGCCAGCAGCTTCCGGGCCGTAAATGGCATTCAGTACTTC.

The gene calls are TRBV5-4 and TRBJ1-3; D is unclear. The CDR3 is made up of 14 amino acids. Per the germline V gene, CDR1 is SGHNT and CDR2 is YYREEE (reference sequence). Trimming took 1 base from V and 0 from J, leaving 5 bases between them. Here the CDR3 reads CASSLTSSGNTIYF. Written as DNA, the CDR3 is TGTGCCAGCAGCTTGACAAGCTCTGGAAACACCATATATTTT.

J is TRBJ1-2 and V is TRBV6-5; 8 bases line up with TRBD1. The CDR3 covers 11 residues. V was clipped by 11 bases and J by 3 bases; unmatched bases: 2. From germline, CDR1 is MNHEY and CDR2 SVGAGI. CDR3 DNA sequence: TGTGCCGAGACAGGGGACTATGGCTACACCTTC. It translates to CAETGDYGYTF.

The rearrangement links TRBV4-1 to TRBJ1-3; no firm D call. V was clipped by 0 bases and J by 0 bases, with 9 bases between them. The CDR3 runs to 16 residues. Germline values: CDR1 MGHRA, CDR2 YSYEKL. The CDR3 DNA follows: TGCGCCAGCAGCCAAGAGCCCGCCGACTCTGGAAACACCATATATTTT. Its translation: CASSQEPADSGNTIYF.

V and J are TRBV3-1 (or the pseudogene TRBV3-2) and TRBJ2-7, with TRBD1 as a possible D gene (6 bases). V was clipped by 6 bases and J by 7 bases, with 13 bases between them. This CDR3 spans 12 amino acids. CDR1 and CDR2 from the germline V gene are LGHDT and YNNKEL (reference sequence). The CDR3 coding sequence is TGTGCCAGCAGTCACAGGGTGGGGGAGCAGTACTTC. Its translation is CASSHRVGEQYF.

This clone was picked up one time. The gene calls are TRBV7-2 and TRBJ2-1, with unresolved D. Trimming pared 3 bases from V and 9 bases from J, leaving 12 bases between. The CDR3 totals 13 residues. Germline CDR1 reads SGHTA; CDR2 reads FQGNSA. CDR3 protein: CASSFWLTTEQFF. CDR3 DNA: TGTGCCAGCAGCTTTTGGTTGACAACTGAGCAGTTCTTC.

The gene calls are TRBV6-5 and TRBJ1-1; the match to TRBD1 covers 9 bases. The germline gives CDR1 MNHEY, CDR2 SVGAGI. Unmatched junction bases numbered 5, after V lost 2 bases and J lost 1 base. This CDR3 has 16 amino acids. The CDR3 here is CASSYAWGQGNTEAFF. In DNA form, the CDR3 reads TGTGCCAGCAGTTACGCCTGGGGACAGGGGAACACTGAAGCTTTCTTT.

V is TRBV27 and J is TRBJ2-3; 9 positions match TRBD1. Trimming at V came to 3 bases and at J to 2 bases, leaving 3 bases not matched to a gene. The CDR3 runs 15 residues. The germline CDR1 and CDR2 sequences are MNHEY and SMNVEV (reference sequence). The CDR3 region is CASSFRTGATDTQYF. The CDR3 DNA sequence: TGTGCCAGCAGTTTTCGGACAGGGGCCACAGATACGCAGTATTTT.

The gene calls are TRBV19 and TRBJ1-2; D might be TRBD1 (6 bases). Per germline, CDR1 LNHDA and CDR2 SQIVND (reference sequence). The CDR3 extends over 13 amino acids. Trimming removed 10 bases from V and 3 bases from J, with 15 bases in between. The DNA of the CDR3 is TGTGCCACCCGGACAGCCCGGGACTATGGCTACACCTTC. It is translated as CATRTARDYGYTF.